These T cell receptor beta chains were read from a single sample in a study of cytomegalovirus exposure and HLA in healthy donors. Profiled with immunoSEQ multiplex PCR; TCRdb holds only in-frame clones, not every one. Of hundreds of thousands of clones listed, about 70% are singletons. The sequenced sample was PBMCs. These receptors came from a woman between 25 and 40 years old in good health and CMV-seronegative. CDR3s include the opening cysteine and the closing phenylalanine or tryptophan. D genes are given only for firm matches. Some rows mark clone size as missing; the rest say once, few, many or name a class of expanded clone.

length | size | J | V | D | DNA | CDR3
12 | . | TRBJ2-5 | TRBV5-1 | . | TGCGCCAGCACAGGGAAACGGGAGACCCAGTACTTC | CASTGKRETQYF
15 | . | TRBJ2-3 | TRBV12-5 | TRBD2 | TGTGCTAGTGGTGTGAAACTAGCGGGGTCCAGTACGCAGTATTTT | CASGVKLAGSSTQYF
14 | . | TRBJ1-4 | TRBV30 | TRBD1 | TGTGCCTGGAGTCAACAGGGGAGAAATGAAAAACTGTTTTTT | CAWSQQGRNEKLFF
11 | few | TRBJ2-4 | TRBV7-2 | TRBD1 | TGTGCCAGCAGCGTTGGGACAGCTCAGTACTTC | CASSVGTAQYF
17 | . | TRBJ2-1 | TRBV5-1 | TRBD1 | TGCGCCAGCAGCGCGTTCCGGTCCGGGACAGGGTTTAATGAGCAGTTCTTC | CASSAFRSGTGFNEQFF
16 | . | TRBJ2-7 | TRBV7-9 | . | TGTTCCAGCAGCTTATTCCCAGGGGAGGGTCTTTACGAGCAGTACTTC | CSSSLFPGEGLYEQYF
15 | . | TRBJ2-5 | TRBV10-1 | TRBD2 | TGCGCCAGCAGTGAGTTTGGGACTAGCACGGGGGAGCAGTACTTC | CASSEFGTSTGEQYF
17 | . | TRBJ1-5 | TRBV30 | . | TGTGCCTGGAGTGTTACCCCAGGCGGGGCCACAAACCAGCCCCAGCATTTT | CAWSVTPGGATNQPQHF
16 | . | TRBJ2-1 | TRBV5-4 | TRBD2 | TGTGCCAGCAGCTTGGATCTGGCTAGCGGGGGTCCACTGCAGTTCTTC | CASSLDLASGGPLQFF
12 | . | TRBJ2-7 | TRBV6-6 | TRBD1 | TGTGCCAGCTCGGACAGGGGCTTCGAGCAGTACTTC | CASSDRGFEQYF
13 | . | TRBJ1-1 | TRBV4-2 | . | TGTGCCAGCAGTCAAGTAGGTAAACAGGGAGCTTTCTTT | CASSQVGKQGAFF
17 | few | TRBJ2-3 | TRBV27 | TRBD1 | TGTGCCAGCAGTTCCGGAGACTCGGGACAGGGGTCGGATACGCAGTATTTT | CASSSGDSGQGSDTQYF
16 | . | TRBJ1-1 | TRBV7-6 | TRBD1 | TGTGCCAGCAGCTTAGCGGAGGGACAGACTAACACTGAAGCTTTCTTT | CASSLAEGQTNTEAFF
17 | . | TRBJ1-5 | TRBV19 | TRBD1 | TGTGCCAGTAGTATTTCAGCAGGGGGCATTGGCAATCAGCCCCAGCATTTT | CASSISAGGIGNQPQHF